This TCR beta chain was observed in a study of post-analysis software for immune sequencing data. Study information: Recorded disease courses covered relapsing-remitting, secondary progressive and progressive-relapsing multiple sclerosis. Some patients had no subtype annotation.

TCR beta cDNA libraries had unique molecular identifiers. Roughly 450,000 cDNA molecules were recovered from an input of 1 to 10 million T cells. From the PCR reads, TCRdb called clonotypes with MiXCR, one entry per CDR3 protein. Found here are hundreds of thousands of distinct CDR3 sequences, approximately 60% of them singletons; the top ten hold approximately 11%. About this clonotype itself: Its target is unknown.

Germline CDR1 and CDR2: MNHEY and SMNVEV (reference sequence). V was trimmed by 6 bases and J by 8 bases, leaving 14 bases between them. The CDR3 has 13 residues. Study observations and caveats: TRBV5-6, TRBV5-1 and TRBV20-1 belonged to a set of roughly five TRBV segments that were more frequent in patients than controls. Clustering by F measure revealed strong co-clustering among samples prepared together in one batch. The study found significantly lower normalized Chao1 diversity in multiple sclerosis patients than in controls.

The clonotype comes from a girl aged 2 to 10 with multiple sclerosis. This chain joins TRBV27 and TRBJ2-1; unclear D gene. Sequenced input: blood. CDR3 in DNA: TGTGCCAGCAGCGCCCCGACTGGCCATGAGCAGTTCTTC. This translates into CASSAPTGHEQFF.